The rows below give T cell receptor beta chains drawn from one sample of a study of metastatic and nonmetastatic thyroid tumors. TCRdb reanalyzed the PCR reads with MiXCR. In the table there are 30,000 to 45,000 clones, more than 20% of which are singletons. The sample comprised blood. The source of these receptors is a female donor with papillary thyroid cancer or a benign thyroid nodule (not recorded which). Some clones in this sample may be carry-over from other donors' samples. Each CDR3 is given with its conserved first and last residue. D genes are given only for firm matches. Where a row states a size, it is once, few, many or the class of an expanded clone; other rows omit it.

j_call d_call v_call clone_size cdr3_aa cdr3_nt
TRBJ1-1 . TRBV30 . CAWSVGRAIEAFF TGTGCCTGGAGTGTGGGGCGGGCAATAGAAGCTTTCTTT
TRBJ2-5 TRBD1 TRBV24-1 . CATSDPKGGKETKYF TGTGCCACCAGTGACCCGAAAGGGGGCAAAGAGACCAAGTACTTC
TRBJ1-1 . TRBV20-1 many CSARLRKNTEAFF TGCAGTGCTAGGTTACGGAAGAACACTGAAGCTTTCTTT
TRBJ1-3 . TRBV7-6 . CASSSEQGLSGNTIHF TGTGCCAGCAGCTCCGAACAGGGTCTAAGTGGAAACACCATACATTTT
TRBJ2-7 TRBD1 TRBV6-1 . CASSDDRGSYEQYF TGTGCCAGCAGTGATGACAGGGGGAGCTACGAGCAGTACTTC
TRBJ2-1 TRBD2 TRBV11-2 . CASTEYRGLAGEGEQFF TGTGCCAGCACCGAATACCGTGGACTAGCGGGAGAGGGAGAGCAGTTCTTC
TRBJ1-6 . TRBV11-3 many CASSPGPRQTLHF TGTGCCAGCAGCCCTGGTCCCCGTCAGACCCTCCACTTT
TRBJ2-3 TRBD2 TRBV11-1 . CASSLAGITSDTQYF TGTGCCAGCAGCCTAGCGGGGATTACTTCGGATACGCAGTATTTT
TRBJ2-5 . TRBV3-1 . CASSQTNQLLYF TGTGCCAGCAGCCAGACAAACCAACTCCTCTACTTC
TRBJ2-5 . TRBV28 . CASSNQGESETQYF TGTGCCAGCAGTAACCAGGGCGAGAGCGAGACCCAGTACTTC
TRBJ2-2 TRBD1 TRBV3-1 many CASSQNRGFGGELFF TGTGCCAGCAGCCAGAACAGGGGGTTCGGCGGGGAGCTGTTTTTT
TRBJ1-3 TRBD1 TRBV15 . CATSRDRTGKSGNTIYF TGTGCCACCAGCAGAGATAGGACAGGGAAATCTGGAAACACCATATATTTT
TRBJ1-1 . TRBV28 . CASSSGVGTTEAFF TGTGCCAGCAGTTCAGGAGTGGGGACCACTGAGGCTTTCTTT
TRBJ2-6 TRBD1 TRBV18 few CASSTRTGGQYGANVLTF TGTGCCAGCTCAACAAGGACAGGGGGCCAGTATGGGGCCAACGTCCTGACTTTC
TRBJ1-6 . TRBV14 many CASSQDWNSPLHF TGTGCCAGCAGCCAGGATTGGAATTCACCCCTCCACTTT
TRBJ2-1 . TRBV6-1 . CASIDSVHNEQFF TGTGCCAGCATTGACTCCGTGCACAATGAGCAGTTCTTC
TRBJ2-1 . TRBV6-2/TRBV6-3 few CATQEGEDYEQFF TGTGCCACCCAGGAGGGTGAAGACTATGAGCAGTTCTTC
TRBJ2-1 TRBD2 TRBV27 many CASTKRDSYNEQFF TGTGCCAGCACCAAGCGGGATTCCTACAATGAGCAGTTCTTC
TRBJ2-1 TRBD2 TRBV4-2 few CASSQDLGPGGASGSVEQFF TGTGCCAGCAGCCAAGATCTGGGACCAGGCGGGGCTAGCGGGAGTGTTGAGCAGTTCTTC
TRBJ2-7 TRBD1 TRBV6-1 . CASRRQGNEQYF TGTGCCAGCAGGAGACAGGGTAACGAGCAGTACTTC
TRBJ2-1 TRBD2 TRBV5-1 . CASSLGDPLAEEQFF TGCGCCAGCAGCTTGGGGGACCCGCTAGCGGAAGAGCAGTTCTTC
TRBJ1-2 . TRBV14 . CASSLQVRYGYTF TGTGCCAGCAGCCTGCAGGTTAGGTATGGCTACACCTTC
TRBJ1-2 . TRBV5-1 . CASSSESRWGGGHTF TGCGCCAGCAGCTCCGAATCACGGTGGGGCGGCGGCCACACCTTC
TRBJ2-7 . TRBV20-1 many CSAREPSYEQYF TGCAGTGCTAGAGAGCCCTCCTACGAGCAGTACTTC
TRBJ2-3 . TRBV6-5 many CASSYSTGVPDTQYF TGTGCCAGCAGTTACTCTACGGGAGTCCCAGATACGCAGTATTTT
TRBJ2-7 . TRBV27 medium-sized CASRYDLRYEQYF TGTGCCAGCAGGTACGACCTCCGCTACGAGCAGTACTTC